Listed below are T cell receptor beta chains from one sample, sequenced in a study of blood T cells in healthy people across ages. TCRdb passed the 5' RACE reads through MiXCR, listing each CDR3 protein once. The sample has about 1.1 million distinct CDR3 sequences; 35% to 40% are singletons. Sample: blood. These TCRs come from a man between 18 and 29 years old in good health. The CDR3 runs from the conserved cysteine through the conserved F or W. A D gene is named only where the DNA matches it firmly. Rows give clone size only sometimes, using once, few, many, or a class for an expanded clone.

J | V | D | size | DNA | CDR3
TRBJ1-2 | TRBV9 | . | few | TGTGCCAGCAGCGGGACGGACGGCACCTATGGCTACACCTTC | CASSGTDGTYGYTF
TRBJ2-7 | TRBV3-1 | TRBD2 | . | TGTGCCAGCAGCCAAGGCGTTGCTAGCGGGGATTTGGAGCAGTACTTC | CASSQGVASGDLEQYF
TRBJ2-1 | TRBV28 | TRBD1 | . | TGTGCCAGCAGTTTAGACAGGGAATATGAGCAGTTCTTC | CASSLDREYEQFF
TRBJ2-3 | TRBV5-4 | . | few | TGTGCCAGCAGCTTGAGTGGGAGAGGGGGCACAGATACGCAGTATTTT | CASSLSGRGGTDTQYF
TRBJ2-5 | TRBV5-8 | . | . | TGTGCCAGCAGCCAACTTAAGGAGACCCAGTACTTC | CASSQLKETQYF
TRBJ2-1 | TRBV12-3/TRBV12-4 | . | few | TGTGCCAGCAGTTTGGCAGTTCGGGATGAGCAGTTCTTC | CASSLAVRDEQFF
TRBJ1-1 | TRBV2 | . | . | TGTGCCAGCATAAGTGCTGGGGTGGACACTGAAGCTTTCTTT | CASISAGVDTEAFF
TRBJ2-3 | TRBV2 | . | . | TGTGCCAGCAGTGACACAGCGACACCCACAGATACGCAGTATTTT | CASSDTATPTDTQYF
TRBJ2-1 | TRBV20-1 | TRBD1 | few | TGCAGTGCCATCGACAGGGGGCTTTTCTACAATGAGCAGTTCTTC | CSAIDRGLFYNEQFF
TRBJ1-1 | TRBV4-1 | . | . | TGCGCCAGCAGCCATTTTTCAGGGAAGAAGGACACTGAAGCTTTCTTT | CASSHFSGKKDTEAFF
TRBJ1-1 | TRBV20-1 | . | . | TGCAGTGCTAGAGATCGGGTGGTGGGCACTGAAGCTTTCTTT | CSARDRVVGTEAFF